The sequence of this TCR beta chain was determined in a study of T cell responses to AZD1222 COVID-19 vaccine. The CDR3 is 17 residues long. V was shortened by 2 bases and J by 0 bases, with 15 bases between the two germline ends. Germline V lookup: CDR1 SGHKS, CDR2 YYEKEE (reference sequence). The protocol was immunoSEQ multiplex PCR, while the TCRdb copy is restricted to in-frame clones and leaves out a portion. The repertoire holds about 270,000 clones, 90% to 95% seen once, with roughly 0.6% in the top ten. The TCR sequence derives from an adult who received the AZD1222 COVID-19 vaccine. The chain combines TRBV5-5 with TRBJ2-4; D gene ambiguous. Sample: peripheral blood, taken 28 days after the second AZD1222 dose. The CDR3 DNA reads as TGTGCCAGCAGCTTTGTAGGCCCCCAGCTAGCCAAAAACATTCAGTACTTC. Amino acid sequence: CASSFVGPQLAKNIQYF.